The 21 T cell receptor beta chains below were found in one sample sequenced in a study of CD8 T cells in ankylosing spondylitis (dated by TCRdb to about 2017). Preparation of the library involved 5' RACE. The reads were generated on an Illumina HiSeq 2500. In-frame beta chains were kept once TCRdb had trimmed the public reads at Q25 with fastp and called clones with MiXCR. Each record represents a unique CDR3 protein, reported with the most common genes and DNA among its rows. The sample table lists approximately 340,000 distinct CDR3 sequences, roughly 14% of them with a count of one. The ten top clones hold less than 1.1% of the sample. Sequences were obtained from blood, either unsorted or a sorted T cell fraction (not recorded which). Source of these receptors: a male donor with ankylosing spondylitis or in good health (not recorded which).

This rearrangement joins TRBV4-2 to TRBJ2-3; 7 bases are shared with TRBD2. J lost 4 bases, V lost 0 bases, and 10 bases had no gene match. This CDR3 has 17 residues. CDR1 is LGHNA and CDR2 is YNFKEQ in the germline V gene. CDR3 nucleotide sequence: TGTGCCAGCAGCCAAGATTCGGCTAGCGGTTTATCAGATACGCAGTATTTT. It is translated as CASSQDSASGLSDTQYF.

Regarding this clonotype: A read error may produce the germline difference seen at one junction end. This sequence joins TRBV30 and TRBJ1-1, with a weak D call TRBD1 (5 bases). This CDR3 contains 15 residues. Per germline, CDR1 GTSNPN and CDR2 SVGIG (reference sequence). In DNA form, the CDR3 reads TGTGCCTGGAGTGTACGATCGTTGGGGCACACTAAAGCTTTCTTT. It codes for CAWSVRSLGHTKAFF.

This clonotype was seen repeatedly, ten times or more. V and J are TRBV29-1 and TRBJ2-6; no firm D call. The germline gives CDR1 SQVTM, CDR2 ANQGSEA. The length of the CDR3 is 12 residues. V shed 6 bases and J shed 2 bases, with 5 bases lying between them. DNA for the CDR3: TGCAGCGTGATGGCTGGGGCCAACGTCCTGACTTTC. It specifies CSVMAGANVLTF.

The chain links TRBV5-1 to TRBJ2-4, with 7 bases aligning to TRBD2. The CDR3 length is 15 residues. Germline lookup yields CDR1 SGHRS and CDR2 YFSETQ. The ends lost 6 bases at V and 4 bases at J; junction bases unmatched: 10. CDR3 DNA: TGCGCCAGCACGAAAGGGGAGGGCAAGAAAAACATTCAGTACTTC. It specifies CASTKGEGKKNIQYF.

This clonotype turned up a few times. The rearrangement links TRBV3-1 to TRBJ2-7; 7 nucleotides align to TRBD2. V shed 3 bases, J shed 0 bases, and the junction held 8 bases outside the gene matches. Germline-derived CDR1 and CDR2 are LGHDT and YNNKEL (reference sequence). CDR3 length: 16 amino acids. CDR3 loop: CASSHLTSGDSYEQYF. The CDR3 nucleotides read TGTGCCAGCAGCCACCTAACGAGCGGGGACTCCTACGAGCAGTACTTC.

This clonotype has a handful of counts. Here the CDR3 DNA reads TGTGCCAGCAGCTTGCGACTCCCTACAAGCGAGCAGTACTTC. This sequence encodes CASSLRLPTSEQYF. The gene calls are TRBV7-2 and TRBJ2-7; D ambiguous. V lost 3 bases and J lost 6, with 15 bases in between. Germline V lookup: CDR1 SGHTA, CDR2 FQGNSA. The CDR3 runs 14 residues. Combining the CDR3 with reference TRBV7-2 and TRBJ2-7 gives the whole variable domain GAGVSQSPSNKVTEKGKDVELRCDPISGHTALYWYRQSLGQGLEFLIYFQGNSAPDKSGLPSDRFSAERTGGSVSTLTIQRTQQEDSAVYLCASSLRLPTSEQYFGPGTRLTVT.

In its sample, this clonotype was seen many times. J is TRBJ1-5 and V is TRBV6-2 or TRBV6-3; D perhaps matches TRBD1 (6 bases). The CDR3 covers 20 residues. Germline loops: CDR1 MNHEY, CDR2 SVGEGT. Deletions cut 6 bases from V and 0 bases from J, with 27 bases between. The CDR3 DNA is TGTGCCAGCAGGGCGGGTTCGTGGCCCCTTGACAGGTATAGCAATCAGCCCCAGCATTTT. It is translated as CASRAGSWPLDRYSNQPQHF.

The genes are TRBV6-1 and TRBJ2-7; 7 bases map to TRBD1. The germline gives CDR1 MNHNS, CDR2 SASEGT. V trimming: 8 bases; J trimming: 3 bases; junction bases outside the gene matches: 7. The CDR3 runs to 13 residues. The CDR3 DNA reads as TGTGCCAGCCGGCAGGGACAGCTCTACGAGCAGTACTTC. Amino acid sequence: CASRQGQLYEQYF.

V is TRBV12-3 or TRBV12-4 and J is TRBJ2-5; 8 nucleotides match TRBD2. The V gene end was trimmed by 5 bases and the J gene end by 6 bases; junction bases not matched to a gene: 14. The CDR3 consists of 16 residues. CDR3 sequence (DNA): TGTGCCAGCAGTCCCCTAGGGCCCGGGGGGGCCCAGACCCAGTACTTC. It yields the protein CASSPLGPGGAQTQYF.

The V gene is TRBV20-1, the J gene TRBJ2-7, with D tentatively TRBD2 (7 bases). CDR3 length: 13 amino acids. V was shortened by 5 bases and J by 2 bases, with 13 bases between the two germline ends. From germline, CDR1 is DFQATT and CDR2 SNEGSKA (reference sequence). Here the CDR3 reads CSAEGGGPYEQYF. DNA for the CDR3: TGCAGTGCTGAGGGGGGGGGACCCTACGAGCAGTACTTC.

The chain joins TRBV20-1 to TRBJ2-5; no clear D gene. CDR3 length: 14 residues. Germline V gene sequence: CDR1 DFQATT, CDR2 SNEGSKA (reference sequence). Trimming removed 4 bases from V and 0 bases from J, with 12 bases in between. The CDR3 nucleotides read TGCAGTGCTATAGGATTCGGCTACCAAGAGACCCAGTACTTC. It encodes CSAIGFGYQETQYF.

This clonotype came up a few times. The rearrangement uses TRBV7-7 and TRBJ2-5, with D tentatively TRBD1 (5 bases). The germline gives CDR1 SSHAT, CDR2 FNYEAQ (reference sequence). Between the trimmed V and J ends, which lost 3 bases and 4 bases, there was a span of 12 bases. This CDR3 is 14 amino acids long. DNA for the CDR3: TGTGCCAGCAGCTTCACGGCCCAGGGAGAGACCCAGTACTTC. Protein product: CASSFTAQGETQYF.

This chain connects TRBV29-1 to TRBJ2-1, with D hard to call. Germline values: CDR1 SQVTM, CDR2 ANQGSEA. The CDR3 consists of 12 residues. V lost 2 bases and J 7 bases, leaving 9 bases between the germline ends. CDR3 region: CSVEKGSNEQFF. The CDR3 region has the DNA TGCAGCGTTGAAAAAGGGTCGAATGAGCAGTTCTTC.

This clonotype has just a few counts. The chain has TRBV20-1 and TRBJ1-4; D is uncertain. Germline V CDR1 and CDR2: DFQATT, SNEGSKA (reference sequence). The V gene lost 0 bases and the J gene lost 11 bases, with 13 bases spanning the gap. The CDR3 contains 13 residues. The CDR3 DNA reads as TGCAGTGCTAGAGATCATCCCAGGCGGAAACTGTTTTTT. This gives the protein CSARDHPRRKLFF.

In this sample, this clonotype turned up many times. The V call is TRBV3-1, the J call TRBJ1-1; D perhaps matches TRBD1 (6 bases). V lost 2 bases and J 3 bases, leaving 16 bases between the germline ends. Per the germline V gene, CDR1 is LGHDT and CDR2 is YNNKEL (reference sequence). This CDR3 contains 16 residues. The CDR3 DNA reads TGTGCCAGCAGCCAAACCCGAGGGGGAGTGCACACTGAAGCTTTCTTT. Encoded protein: CASSQTRGGVHTEAFF.

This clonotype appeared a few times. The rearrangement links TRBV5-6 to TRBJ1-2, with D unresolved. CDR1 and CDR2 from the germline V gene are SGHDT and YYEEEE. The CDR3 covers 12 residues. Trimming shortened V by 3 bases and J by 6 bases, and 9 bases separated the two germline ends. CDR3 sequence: CASSSAPNGYTF. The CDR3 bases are TGTGCCAGCAGCTCGGCGCCTAATGGCTACACCTTC.

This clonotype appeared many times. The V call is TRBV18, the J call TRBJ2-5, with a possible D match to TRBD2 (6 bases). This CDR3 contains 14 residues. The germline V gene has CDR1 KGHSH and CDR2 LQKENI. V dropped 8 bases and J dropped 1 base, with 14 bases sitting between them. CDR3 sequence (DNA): TGTGCCAGCAGCCCCCGGGACTCCCAAGAGACCCAGTACTTC. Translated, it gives CASSPRDSQETQYF.

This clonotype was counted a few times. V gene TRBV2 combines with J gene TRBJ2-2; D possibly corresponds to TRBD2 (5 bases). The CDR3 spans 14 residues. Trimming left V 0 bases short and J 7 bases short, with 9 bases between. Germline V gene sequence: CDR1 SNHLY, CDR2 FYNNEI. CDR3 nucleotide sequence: TGTGCCAGCAGTGAAGCGCGAGGGATCGGGGAGCTGTTTTTT. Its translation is CASSEARGIGELFF.

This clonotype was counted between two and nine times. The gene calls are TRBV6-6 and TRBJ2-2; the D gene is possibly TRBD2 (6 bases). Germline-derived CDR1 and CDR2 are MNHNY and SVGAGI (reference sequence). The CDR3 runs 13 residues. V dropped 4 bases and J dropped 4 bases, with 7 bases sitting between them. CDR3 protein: CASSSRGTGELFF. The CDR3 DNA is TGTGCCAGCAGTTCGCGGGGCACCGGGGAGCTGTTTTTT.

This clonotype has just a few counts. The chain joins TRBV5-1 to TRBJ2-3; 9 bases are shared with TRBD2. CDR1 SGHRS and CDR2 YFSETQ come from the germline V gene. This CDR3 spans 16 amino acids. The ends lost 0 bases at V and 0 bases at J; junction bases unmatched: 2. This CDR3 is CASSLGLAESTDTQYF. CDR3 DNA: TGCGCCAGCAGCTTGGGACTAGCGGAAAGCACAGATACGCAGTATTTT.

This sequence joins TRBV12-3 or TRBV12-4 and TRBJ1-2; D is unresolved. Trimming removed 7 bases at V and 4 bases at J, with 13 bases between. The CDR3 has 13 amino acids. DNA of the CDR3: TGTGCCAGCACCCCTGATGTGGGCTATGGCTACACCTTC. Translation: CASTPDVGYGYTF.